The 28 T cell receptor beta chains in this list originate from one sample, sequenced in a study of shared clonotypes between healthy human individuals. Profiling relied on immunoSEQ multiplex PCR, and the TCRdb table lists in-frame clones only, not all of them. Here the sample spans millions of clones, 95% being singletons. The sequenced material came from naive CD4+ T cells sorted from blood. Sample subset: CD45RA+ positively selected. Receptors were obtained from a man between 18 and 35 years old in good health.

This chain uses TRBV5-1 with TRBJ2-5, with 12 bases fitting TRBD2. CDR3 length: 16 residues. Germline V gene lookup returns CDR1 SGHRS and CDR2 YFSETQ. Losses at the gene ends were 0 bases for V and 5 bases for J; bases not matched to a gene: 5. The CDR3 sequence is CASSLASGRAGETQYF. The CDR3 DNA follows: TGCGCCAGCAGCTTGGCTAGCGGGAGGGCCGGTGAGACCCAGTACTTC.

This sequence joins TRBV30 and TRBJ1-6; D is possibly TRBD1 (5 bases). V dropped 7 bases and J dropped 13 bases, with 17 bases sitting between them. The germline gives CDR1 GTSNPN, CDR2 SVGIG (reference sequence). The CDR3 length is 12 residues. CDR3 nucleotides: TGTGCCTCGTCCGGGGGGTCAGCTCCCCTCCACTTT. This codes for CASSGGSAPLHF. Filled out from reference TRBV30 and TRBJ1-6, the complete variable domain reads SQTIHQWPATLVQPVGSPLSLECTVEGTSNPNLYWYRQAAGRGLQLLFYSVGIGQISSEVPQNLSASRPQDRQFILSSKKLLLSDSGFYLCASSGGSAPLHFGNGTRLTVT.

This sequence joins TRBV7-2 and TRBJ1-5; D uncertain. V was clipped by 2 bases and J by 0 bases, with 11 bases between them. Looked up from germline, CDR1 is SGHTA and CDR2 is FQGNSA. The CDR3 runs to 16 residues. The CDR3 protein is CASSLSTQLSNQPQHF. The CDR3 nucleotides are TGTGCCAGCAGCTTAAGTACGCAGCTTAGCAATCAGCCCCAGCATTTT.

To note about this clone: The sample carries other DNA sequences with the same CDR3. The genes are TRBV11-3 and TRBJ2-7, with TRBD1 matching over 9 bases. Germline trimming cut 3 bases from V and 6 bases from J; bases unmatched to any gene: 0. The CDR3 loop spans 12 amino acids. CDR1 and CDR2 (germline): SGHNT, YENEEA. CDR3 DNA: TGTGCCAGCAGCTTGGACAGGGGCGAGCAGTACTTC. Protein product: CASSLDRGEQYF.

This clone came up once. This chain uses TRBV2 with TRBJ2-5; no reliable D call. The CDR3 spans 14 residues. V dropped 4 bases and J dropped 5 bases, with 14 bases sitting between them. The germline gives CDR1 SNHLY, CDR2 FYNNEI. The CDR3 spells CASSGTASFETQYF. DNA for the CDR3: TGTGCCAGCAGTGGGACCGCCTCGTTTGAGACCCAGTACTTC.

The gene calls are TRBV10-3 and TRBJ2-7, with D unresolved. The germline gives CDR1 ENHRY, CDR2 SYGVKD. The CDR3 runs 14 residues. Trimming stripped 0 bases from V and 3 bases from J, with 9 bases between. The DNA for the CDR3 is TGTGCCATCAGTGAGTCGACCTCTTTCTACGAGCAGTACTTC. Amino acid sequence: CAISESTSFYEQYF.

This chain joins TRBV6-5 and TRBJ1-1; 7 nucleotides line up with TRBD1. CDR1 is MNHEY and CDR2 is SVGAGI in the germline V gene. This CDR3 has 14 residues. V lost 6 bases to trimming and J lost 1 base; unmatched junction nucleotides: 5. This chain's CDR3 is CASRPDRSNTEAFF. The DNA for the CDR3 is TGTGCCAGCAGGCCGGACAGGTCGAACACTGAAGCTTTCTTT.

This chain uses TRBV9 with TRBJ1-2, with D perhaps matching TRBD1 (5 bases). Between the trimmed V and J ends, which lost 0 bases and 7 bases, there was a span of 13 bases. This CDR3 comprises 14 residues. Germline-derived CDR1 and CDR2 are SGDLS and YYNGEE. CDR3 region: CASSVGVQGGGYTF. DNA of the CDR3: TGTGCCAGCAGCGTAGGGGTCCAGGGTGGTGGCTACACCTTC.

The V gene is TRBV30, the J gene TRBJ1-2; TRBD1 matches 8 bases. Germline V CDR1 and CDR2: GTSNPN, SVGIG (reference sequence). This CDR3 has 14 residues. V lost 1 base and J lost 8; bases outside the gene matches: 9. The CDR3 DNA sequence: TGTGCCTGGAGTGAGGGACAGGTGAGGGTCGGCTACACCTTC. Protein product: CAWSEGQVRVGYTF.

The J gene is TRBJ2-4, the V gene TRBV7-9; D might be TRBD1 or TRBD2, each matching 5 bases. The germline V gene encodes CDR1 SEHNR and CDR2 FQNEAQ (reference sequence). There are 13 residues in the CDR3. V lost 6 bases and J lost 4, with 10 bases in between. Here the CDR3 reads CASRGDSKNIQYF. The CDR3 DNA reads as TGTGCCAGCAGGGGAGACAGTAAAAACATTCAGTACTTC.

This chain uses TRBV6-1 with TRBJ1-2; 7 positions match TRBD1. Germline V gene lookup returns CDR1 MNHNS and CDR2 SASEGT. The CDR3 covers 15 residues. Trimming removed 5 bases from V and 4 bases from J; junction bases left unmatched: 10. In DNA, the CDR3 is TGTGCCAGCAGTCACGGGACAGATGCTTCCTATGGCTACACCTTC. Protein sequence: CASSHGTDASYGYTF.

The rearrangement joins TRBV5-1 to TRBJ2-2, with a possible D match to TRBD2 (5 bases). V was trimmed by 1 base and J by 2 bases, leaving 18 bases between them. Germline CDR1 reads SGHRS; CDR2 reads YFSETQ. The CDR3 spans 18 residues. The CDR3 region has the DNA TGCGCCAGCAGCTTGTTAGTGGGAGCAGGTTCTAACACCGGGGAGCTGTTTTTT. Protein sequence: CASSLLVGAGSNTGELFF.

The V call is TRBV5-1, the J call TRBJ1-3, with D unresolved. From germline, CDR1 is SGHRS and CDR2 YFSETQ. CDR3 size: 15 residues. V dropped 1 base and J dropped 1 base, with 9 bases sitting between them. CDR3 protein: CASSLLGSSGNTIYF. DNA of the CDR3: TGCGCCAGCAGCTTGCTGGGATCATCTGGAAACACCATATATTTT.

This clone was seen more than once but under ten times. The same CDR3 is also encoded by other DNA sequences in this sample. This rearrangement joins TRBV7-2 to TRBJ2-3; tentatively, D is TRBD2 (5 bases). Germline V lookup: CDR1 SGHTA, CDR2 FQGNSA. Trimming took 1 base from V and 0 from J, leaving 5 bases between them. This CDR3 spans 14 amino acids. The CDR3: CASSLGTSTDTQYF. The CDR3 DNA follows: TGTGCCAGCAGCTTAGGGACTAGCACAGATACGCAGTATTTT.

This clone was recorded only once. The chain links TRBV28 to TRBJ1-5; D remains ambiguous. Germline lookup yields CDR1 MDHEN and CDR2 SYDVKM. The V gene lost 10 bases and the J gene lost 9 bases, with 22 bases spanning the gap. CDR3 length: 14 residues. DNA for the CDR3: TGTGCCACCCAAACCCGCCCTATCGAAGGGCCCCAGCATTTT. This gives the protein CATQTRPIEGPQHF.

The chain recombines TRBV7-3 with TRBJ1-5; D perhaps matches TRBD1 (5 bases). Germline-derived CDR1 and CDR2 are SGHTA and FQGTGA. This CDR3 contains 14 residues. The V end lost 0 bases, the J end lost 3 bases, and 6 bases lay between the germline ends. DNA for the CDR3: TGTGCCAGCAGCTTAACAGGGGTCAATCAGCCCCAGCATTTT. This codes for CASSLTGVNQPQHF. Drawing the rest from reference TRBV7-3 and TRBJ1-5, the complete variable domain is GAGVSQTPSNKVTEKGKYVELRCDPISGHTALYWYRQSLGQGPEFLIYFQGTGAADDSGLPNDRFFAVRPEGSVSTLKIQRTERGDSAVYLCASSLTGVNQPQHFGDGTRLSIL.

This rearrangement joins TRBV6-6 to TRBJ1-5, with D unresolved. The CDR3 is 15 residues long. V was cut by 6 bases and J by 2 bases, with 14 bases left in between. The germline CDR1 and CDR2 sequences are MNHNY and SVGAGI (reference sequence). In DNA form, the CDR3 reads TGTGCCAGCAGCTACCAATTAGGCGGCAATCAGCCCCAGCATTTT. It yields the protein CASSYQLGGNQPQHF.

V gene TRBV29-1 combines with J gene TRBJ1-2; D might be TRBD1 (6 bases). From germline, CDR1 is SQVTM and CDR2 ANQGSEA. The CDR3 totals 13 residues. Deletions cut 2 bases from V and 2 bases from J, with 9 bases between. Here the CDR3 reads CSVEWTDNYGYTF. The CDR3 coding sequence is TGCAGCGTTGAATGGACAGACAACTATGGCTACACCTTC.

The gene calls are TRBV28 and TRBJ1-2; 7 nucleotides align to TRBD1. The CDR3 sequence is 16 residues long. The V gene's germline CDR1 is MDHEN and CDR2 SYDVKM. V trimming: 6 bases; J trimming: 8 bases; junction bases outside the gene matches: 18. The CDR3 sequence: CASSPPERRGRWGYTF. In DNA, the CDR3 is TGTGCCAGCAGCCCTCCAGAGCGAAGGGGGCGGTGGGGCTACACCTTC.

The CDR3: CASSLDYLNTEAFF. In DNA form, the CDR3 reads TGTGCCAGCAGCTTAGACTATCTGAACACTGAAGCTTTCTTT. This rearrangement joins TRBV7-2 to TRBJ1-1; D is undetermined. The CDR3 length is 14 residues. Germline CDR1 is SGHTA and CDR2 is FQGNSA. V was pared by 1 base and J by 0 bases, with 6 bases between. Based on the CDR3 plus reference TRBV7-2 and TRBJ1-1, the full variable domain is GAGVSQSPSNKVTEKGKDVELRCDPISGHTALYWYRQSLGQGLEFLIYFQGNSAPDKSGLPSDRFSAERTGGSVSTLTIQRTQQEDSAVYLCASSLDYLNTEAFFGQGTRLTVV.

The genes are TRBV9 and TRBJ2-3; D is uncertain. Germline V lookup: CDR1 SGDLS, CDR2 YYNGEE. V dropped 7 bases and J dropped 4 bases, with 13 bases sitting between them. The CDR3 loop spans 13 amino acids. Here the CDR3 reads CASALPVPDTQYF. The CDR3 DNA follows: TGTGCCAGCGCCCTGCCCGTCCCAGATACGCAGTATTTT.

This rearrangement joins TRBV27 to TRBJ1-2, with TRBD1 matching 10 bases. This CDR3 is built from 15 residues. V gave up 3 bases and J gave up 7 bases; unmatched junction bases: 8. The germline gives CDR1 MNHEY, CDR2 SMNVEV (reference sequence). CDR3 sequence reads: CASSLGTGDLVGYTF. DNA of the CDR3: TGTGCCAGCAGTTTGGGGACAGGGGATTTGGTTGGCTACACCTTC.

This sequence joins TRBV6-1 and TRBJ1-4; 12 positions match TRBD1. With 4 bases clipped from V and 1 base from J, the junction kept 10 bases outside the gene matches. The CDR3 length is 19 residues. Germline V gives CDR1 MNHNS, CDR2 SASEGT. CDR3 nucleotides: TGTGCCAGCAGTGGGGGGACAGGGGGCGCCGGGGTAACTAATGAAAAACTGTTTTTT. Translating it yields CASSGGTGGAGVTNEKLFF.

This chain uses TRBV2 with TRBJ2-3, with 9 bases matching TRBD1. V lost 4 bases, J lost 0 bases, and 5 bases stayed unmatched. The CDR3 runs 16 residues. The germline V gene encodes CDR1 SNHLY and CDR2 FYNNEI. CDR3 sequence (DNA): TGTGCCAGCAGTGTTGGGACAGGGATCAGCACAGATACGCAGTATTTT. Protein product: CASSVGTGISTDTQYF.

V usage is TRBV4-1 and J usage is TRBJ1-5; TRBD1 is a possible D gene (5 bases). Per germline, CDR1 MGHRA and CDR2 YSYEKL. This CDR3 contains 14 residues. With 3 bases removed from V and 3 bases from J, the gap between germline ends came to 9 bases. Here the CDR3 DNA reads TGCGCCAGCAGCCAGACGGACACCAATCAGCCCCAGCATTTT. It is translated as CASSQTDTNQPQHF.

The genes are TRBV27 and TRBJ1-2; possible D gene TRBD1, 6 bases. The germline V and J ends were trimmed by 8 bases and 7 bases, with 23 bases remaining between them. Germline V gene lookup returns CDR1 MNHEY and CDR2 SMNVEV (reference sequence). The CDR3 length is 15 residues. CDR3 protein: CASASAGGGEVGYTF. The CDR3 DNA reads as TGTGCCAGCGCCTCCGCGGGGGGCGGTGAGGTTGGCTACACCTTC.

The rearrangement uses TRBV4-1 and TRBJ1-4, with D perhaps TRBD1 (5 bases). The ends were cut back, 1 base at V and 2 bases at J, with 11 bases in the middle. CDR1 is MGHRA, CDR2 YSYEKL, per germline. This CDR3 is 16 amino acids long. CDR3 bases: TGCGCCAGCAGCCAAGGCTTATGGGGGACTAATGAAAAACTGTTTTTT. Amino acids: CASSQGLWGTNEKLFF.

V gene TRBV27 combines with J gene TRBJ1-3, with D possibly TRBD1 on 6 matching bases. V lost 5 bases and J lost 4, with 36 bases in between. CDR3 size: 22 residues. Germline CDR1 MNHEY, CDR2 SMNVEV (reference sequence). CDR3 sequence (DNA): TGTGCCAGCAGTAACCCTCCTTATCCCAGGGGTTTAATGTTGAGGAGGGGAAACACCATATATTTT. Its protein product is CASSNPPYPRGLMLRRGNTIYF.